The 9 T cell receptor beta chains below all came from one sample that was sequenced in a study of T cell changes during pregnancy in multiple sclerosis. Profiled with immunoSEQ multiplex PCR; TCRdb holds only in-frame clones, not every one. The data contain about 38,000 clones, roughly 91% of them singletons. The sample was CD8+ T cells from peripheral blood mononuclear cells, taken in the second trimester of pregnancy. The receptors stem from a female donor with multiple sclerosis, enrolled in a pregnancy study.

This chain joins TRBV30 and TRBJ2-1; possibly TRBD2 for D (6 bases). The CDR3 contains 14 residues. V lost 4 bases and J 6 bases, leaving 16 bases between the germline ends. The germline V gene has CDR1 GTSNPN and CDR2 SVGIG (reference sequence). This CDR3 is CAWTGVGGVNEQFF. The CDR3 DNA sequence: TGTGCCTGGACTGGGGTGGGAGGCGTCAATGAGCAGTTCTTC. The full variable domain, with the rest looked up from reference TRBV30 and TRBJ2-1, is SQTIHQWPATLVQPVGSPLSLECTVEGTSNPNLYWYRQAAGRGLQLLFYSVGIGQISSEVPQNLSASRPQDRQFILSSKKLLLSDSGFYLCAWTGVGGVNEQFFGPGTRLTVL.

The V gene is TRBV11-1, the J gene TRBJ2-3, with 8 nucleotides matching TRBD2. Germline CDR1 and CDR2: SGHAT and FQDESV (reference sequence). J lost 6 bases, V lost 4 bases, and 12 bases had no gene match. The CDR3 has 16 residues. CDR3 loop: CASSSPGGERGDTQYF. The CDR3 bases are TGTGCCAGCAGCTCCCCCGGGGGGGAAAGAGGGGATACGCAGTATTTT.

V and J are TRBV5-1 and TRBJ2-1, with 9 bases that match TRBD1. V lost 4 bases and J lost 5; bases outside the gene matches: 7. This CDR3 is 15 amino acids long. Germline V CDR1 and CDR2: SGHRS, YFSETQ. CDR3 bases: TGCGCCAGCAGCCTGACAGGGGGTACCCACAATGAGCAGTTCTTC. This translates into CASSLTGGTHNEQFF.

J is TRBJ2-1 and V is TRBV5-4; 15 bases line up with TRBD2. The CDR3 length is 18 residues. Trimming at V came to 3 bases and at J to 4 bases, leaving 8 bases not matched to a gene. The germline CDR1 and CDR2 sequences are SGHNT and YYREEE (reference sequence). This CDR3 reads CASSSKGLAGGRYNEQFF. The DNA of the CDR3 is TGTGCCAGCAGCTCCAAGGGACTAGCGGGAGGAAGATACAATGAGCAGTTCTTC.

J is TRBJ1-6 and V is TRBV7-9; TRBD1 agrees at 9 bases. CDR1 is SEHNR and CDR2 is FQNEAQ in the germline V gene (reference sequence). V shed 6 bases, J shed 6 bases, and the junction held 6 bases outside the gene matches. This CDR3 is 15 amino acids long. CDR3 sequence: CASRQGTGINSPLHF. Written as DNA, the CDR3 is TGTGCCAGCAGGCAGGGGACAGGGATTAATTCACCCCTCCACTTT.

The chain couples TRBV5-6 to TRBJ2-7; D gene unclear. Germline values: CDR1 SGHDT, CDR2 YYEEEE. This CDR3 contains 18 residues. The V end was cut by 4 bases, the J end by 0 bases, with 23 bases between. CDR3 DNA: TGTGCCAGCAGCGACGAGACCGGCCAGGATTCAAGCTCCTACGAGCAGTACTTC. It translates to CASSDETGQDSSSYEQYF.

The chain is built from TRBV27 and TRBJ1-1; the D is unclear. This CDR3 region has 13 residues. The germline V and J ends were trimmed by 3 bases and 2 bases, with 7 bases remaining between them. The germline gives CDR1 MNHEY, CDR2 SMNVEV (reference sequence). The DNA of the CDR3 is TGTGCCAGCAGTTTGGCGGGCAACACTGAAGCTTTCTTT. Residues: CASSLAGNTEAFF.

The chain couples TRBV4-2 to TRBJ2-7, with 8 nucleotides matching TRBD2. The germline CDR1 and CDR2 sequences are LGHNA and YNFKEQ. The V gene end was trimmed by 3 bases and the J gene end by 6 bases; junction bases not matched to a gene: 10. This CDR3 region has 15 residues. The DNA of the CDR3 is TGTGCCAGCAGCCAGGAGGAGGCGGGAGGCGGCGAGCAGTACTTC. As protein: CASSQEEAGGGEQYF.

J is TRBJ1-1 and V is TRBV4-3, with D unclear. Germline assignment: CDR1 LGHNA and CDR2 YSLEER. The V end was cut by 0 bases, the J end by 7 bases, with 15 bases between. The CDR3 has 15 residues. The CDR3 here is CASSQDGARDVEAFF. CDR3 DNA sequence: TGCGCCAGCAGCCAAGATGGAGCCAGAGACGTTGAAGCTTTCTTT.